The clone carrying this TCR beta chain was seen more than once but under ten times. The antigen is undetermined. This entry comes from a study of T cell repertoires in cytomegalovirus infection. TCRdb re-analysed the reads in MiXCR, keeping a single row per CDR3 protein. The data contain about 920,000 distinct CDR3 sequences, under 40% of them singletons. The length of the CDR3 is 15 residues. The germline V gene encodes CDR1 SGHTA and CDR2 FQGNSA. The germline V and J ends were trimmed by 5 bases and 1 base, with 14 bases remaining between them. Sequencing was performed on cultured CD8+ T cells from PBMCs, taken from culture after CMV antigen stimulation. The gene calls are TRBV7-2 and TRBJ2-5, with D perhaps TRBD1 or TRBD2 (6 bases each). The TCR originated in a human donor in good health (CMV status not recorded). Some clones in this sample may be carry-over from other donors' samples. CDR3 sequence (DNA): TGTGCCAGCAGCAACCGAGGGGGGTTCCAAGAGACCCAGTACTTC. Translated, it gives CASSNRGGFQETQYF. Drawing the rest from reference TRBV7-2 and TRBJ2-5, the complete variable domain is GAGVSQSPSNKVTEKGKDVELRCDPISGHTALYWYRQSLGQGLEFLIYFQGNSAPDKSGLPSDRFSAERTGGSVSTLTIQRTQQEDSAVYLCASSNRGGFQETQYFGPGTRLLVL.